Following are 26 T cell receptor beta chains from one sample sequenced in a study of blood T cell repertoires in COVID-19 (TCRdb year 2020). Library preparation employed the immunoSEQ multiplex PCR assay. In its TCRdb copy, this immuneACCESS table keeps in-frame sequences only and misses some clones. Where compared with another copy, unresolved V genes explain less than half of these, and the others have no known cause. This sample has about 120,000 clones in its table, and over 75% of those were observed once. Of the sample, 28% is held by the ten largest clones. The sequencing input was peripheral blood. These receptors all come from a man in his sixties or seventies with active or convalescent COVID-19.

Written as DNA, the CDR3 is TGTGCCAGCAGTGAGCACTCCGGGACAGGGGGCCAAGGCTACACCTTC. Its protein is CASSEHSGTGGQGYTF. The chain recombines TRBV6-1 with TRBJ1-2; 12 nucleotides match TRBD1. Unmatched junction bases numbered 10, after V lost 3 bases and J lost 8 bases. The CDR3 consists of 16 residues. In germline, CDR1 is MNHNS, CDR2 SASEGT.

V usage is TRBV18 and J usage is TRBJ1-4, with 8 bases identical to TRBD1. V dropped 6 bases and J dropped 7; count of bases not matched to a gene: 10. The V gene's germline CDR1 is KGHSH and CDR2 LQKENI. This CDR3 spans 15 amino acids. The CDR3 sequence is CASSPSGGSGEKLFF. In nucleotides, the CDR3 is TGTGCCAGCTCCCCGTCAGGGGGCTCTGGTGAAAAACTGTTTTTT. The entire variable domain, with the rest obtained from reference TRBV18 and TRBJ1-4, is as follows: NAGVMQNPRHLVRRRGQEARLRCSPMKGHSHVYWYRQLPEEGLKFMVYLQKENIIDESGMPKERFSAEFPKEGPSILRIQQVVRGDSAAYFCASSPSGGSGEKLFFGSGTQLSVL.

The chain recombines TRBV19 with TRBJ2-2; 10 bases match TRBD2. Looked up from germline, CDR1 is LNHDA and CDR2 is SQIVND (reference sequence). The CDR3 sequence is 16 residues long. J was trimmed by 3 bases and V by 4 bases; bases with no gene match: 5. Here the CDR3 reads CASSKTSGWDTGELFF. CDR3 in DNA: TGTGCCAGTAGTAAGACTAGCGGGTGGGACACCGGGGAGCTGTTTTTT. Filled out from reference TRBV19 and TRBJ2-2, the complete variable domain reads DGGITQSPKYLFRKEGQNVTLSCEQNLNHDAMYWYRQDPGQGLRLIYYSQIVNDFQKGDIAEGYSVSREKKESFPLTVTSAQKNPTAFYLCASSKTSGWDTGELFFGEGSRLTVL.

This chain connects TRBV6-6 to TRBJ1-5; tentative D call: TRBD1 (5 bases). V gave up 5 bases and J gave up 0 bases, with 17 bases separating them. The CDR3 length is 17 residues. Germline values: CDR1 MNHNY, CDR2 SVGAGI (reference sequence). The CDR3 spells CASSPARAYYSNQPQHF. As DNA, the CDR3 is TGTGCCAGCAGTCCGGCCAGGGCGTATTATAGCAATCAGCCCCAGCATTTT.

This clone was counted only a few times. The CDR3 is CASSLDREKQYF. CDR3 DNA: TGTGCCAGCAGTTTAGACAGGGAAAAGCAGTACTTC. The V and J genes are TRBV12-3 or TRBV12-4 and TRBJ2-7, with D possibly being TRBD1 (6 bases). This CDR3 comprises 12 residues. Trimming removed 1 base from V and 8 bases from J, with 9 bases in between.

The J gene is TRBJ1-2, the V gene TRBV28; 9 bases fit TRBD1. The CDR3 loop spans 18 amino acids. J lost 4 bases, V lost 4 bases, and 16 bases had no gene match. Germline V lookup: CDR1 MDHEN, CDR2 SYDVKM. Here the CDR3 DNA reads TGTGCCAGCAGTTCTCACGGGGGACAGGGTGAGATGGGCTATGGCTACACCTTC. This codes for CASSSHGGQGEMGYGYTF.

This clone was seen a single time. The V and J genes are TRBV24-1 and TRBJ1-4, with 10 bases that match TRBD1. This CDR3 spans 15 amino acids. J was trimmed by 4 bases and V by 4 bases; bases with no gene match: 2. Germline CDR1 and CDR2: KGHDR and SFDVKD. The CDR3 loop is CATSDRTGGNEKLFF. CDR3 nucleotide sequence: TGTGCCACCAGTGACCGGACAGGGGGTAATGAAAAACTGTTTTTT.

The chain recombines TRBV3-1 (or the pseudogene TRBV3-2) with TRBJ1-5; weak D call: TRBD1 (5 bases). CDR1 is LGHDT, CDR2 YNNKEL, per germline (reference sequence). The CDR3 covers 14 residues. Trimming removed 0 bases at V and 4 bases at J, with 7 bases between. CDR3 sequence: CASSQDPGNQPQHF. The CDR3 DNA follows: TGTGCCAGCAGCCAAGACCCAGGGAATCAGCCCCAGCATTTT.

The chain is built from TRBV2 and TRBJ1-1; D unresolved. V lost 4 bases to trimming and J lost 1 base, with 7 bases between them. The CDR3 consists of 13 residues. Germline V lookup: CDR1 SNHLY, CDR2 FYNNEI. CDR3 DNA: TGTGCCAGCAGTGGGCAGAAGAACACTGAAGCTTTCTTT. This sequence encodes CASSGQKNTEAFF. Full variable domain (outside the CDR3, taken from reference TRBV2 and TRBJ1-1): EPEVTQTPSHQVTQMGQEVILRCVPISNHLYFYWYRQILGQKVEFLVSFYNNEISEKSEIFDDQFSVERPDGSNFTLKIRSTKLEDSAMYFCASSGQKNTEAFFGQGTRLTVV.

The rearrangement joins TRBV30 to TRBJ2-7; 10 nucleotides match TRBD2. This CDR3 is built from 16 residues. V lost 2 bases to trimming and J lost 4 bases; unmatched junction nucleotides: 11. Germline CDR1 and CDR2: GTSNPN and SVGIG (reference sequence). The CDR3 is CAWSKGQREGGYEQYF. The DNA of the CDR3 is TGTGCCTGGAGTAAGGGACAGCGGGAGGGGGGTTACGAGCAGTACTTC.

V usage is TRBV19 and J usage is TRBJ2-7; 11 bases are shared with TRBD1. The V and J ends lost 5 bases and 5 bases, in that order; junction bases with no gene match: 5. This CDR3 spans 14 amino acids. Germline loops: CDR1 LNHDA, CDR2 SQIVND (reference sequence). The CDR3 sequence: CASSDRGQGDEQYF. In DNA form, the CDR3 reads TGTGCCAGTAGTGATCGGGGACAGGGGGACGAGCAGTACTTC.

The chain couples TRBV6-5 to TRBJ1-1; a possible D gene is TRBD1 (5 bases). The CDR3 loop spans 14 amino acids. Trimming cost V 10 bases and J 0 bases, with 15 bases left between them. Germline V gene data show CDR1 as MNHEY and CDR2 as SVGAGI. The CDR3 DNA follows: TGTGCCACCCAGAGCGCAGGGATGAACACTGAAGCTTTCTTT. Amino acids: CATQSAGMNTEAFF.

The chain combines TRBV3-1 (or the pseudogene TRBV3-2) with TRBJ1-5; D is unclear. Germline CDR1 LGHDT, CDR2 YNNKEL (reference sequence). The CDR3 covers 14 residues. V lost 1 base and J 7 bases, leaving 11 bases between the germline ends. CDR3 nucleotide sequence: TGTGCCAGCAGCCAAGCCTCGGGAGGACAGCCCCAGCATTTT. Amino acids: CASSQASGGQPQHF.

This clone was recorded a few times. The rearrangement links TRBV6-5 to TRBJ1-2; the match to TRBD1 covers 8 bases. The CDR3 has 15 amino acids. J lost 4 bases, V lost 5 bases, and 9 bases had no gene match. CDR1 MNHEY and CDR2 SVGAGI come from the germline V gene. The CDR3 DNA reads TGTGCCAGCAGTCAGACAGGGGCCCTTGGCTATGGCTACACCTTC. This sequence encodes CASSQTGALGYGYTF.

This clone was seen only a few times. Other DNA sequences within the sample encode an identical CDR3. J is TRBJ2-7 and V is TRBV7-2; perhaps TRBD2 as D (5 bases). Trimming stripped 6 bases from V and 0 bases from J, with 12 bases between. This CDR3 has 14 amino acids. CDR1 is SGHTA, CDR2 FQGNSA, per germline. This CDR3 is CASSRSGSSYEQYF. Written as DNA, the CDR3 is TGTGCCAGCAGTCGGTCGGGGAGCTCCTACGAGCAGTACTTC.

CDR3 loop: CARGGQGARGANVLTF. CDR3 in DNA: TGTGCCCGGGGAGGACAGGGGGCGCGAGGGGCCAACGTCCTGACTTTC. The chain links TRBV21-1 to TRBJ2-6; the table's D call, TRBD1, has no DNA check behind it. TRBV21-1 is classified as a pseudogene. This CDR3 region has 16 residues.

This clone showed up just once. The J gene is TRBJ2-5, the V gene TRBV27; possibly TRBD1 for D (5 bases). V lost 5 bases and J lost 5, with 18 bases in between. The CDR3 is 15 residues long. CDR1 is MNHEY, CDR2 SMNVEV, per germline (reference sequence). The CDR3 here is CASSVSLSPGETQYF. DNA of the CDR3: TGTGCCAGCAGTGTGTCCCTCTCTCCAGGGGAGACCCAGTACTTC.

This clone was counted between two and nine times. This sequence joins TRBV7-8 and TRBJ2-3; perhaps TRBD2 as D (5 bases). Trimming cost V 4 bases and J 1 base, with 15 bases left between them. CDR1 SGHVS and CDR2 FQNEAQ come from the germline V gene. The CDR3 runs to 16 residues. The CDR3 DNA sequence: TGTGCCAGCAGCTCTGCGTGGAAGGAGGGCACAGATACGCAGTATTTT. The encoded protein is CASSSAWKEGTDTQYF.

Of note for this clone: One end of the junction is discordant with germline, which a read error may explain. The chain is built from TRBV4-1 and TRBJ2-7; 10 nucleotides agree with TRBD2. This CDR3 has 12 amino acids. Per germline, CDR1 MGHRA and CDR2 YSYEKL. The CDR3 DNA follows: TGCGCCAGCAGCCAAGCGAAGCGGGAGGGCTTCTTC. Its protein product is CASSQAKREGFF.

The rearrangement links TRBV7-2 to TRBJ2-7; 10 bases line up with TRBD2. The germline V gene encodes CDR1 SGHTA and CDR2 FQGNSA. The CDR3 contains 15 residues. V trimming: 3 bases; J trimming: 7 bases; junction bases outside the gene matches: 9. The CDR3 DNA reads TGTGCCAGCAGCTTTGAAGGACTAGCGGTTGGTGAGCAGTACTTC. It yields the protein CASSFEGLAVGEQYF.

CDR3 DNA: TGCGCCAGCAGCCAGGGACTGATCTCCTACAATGAGCAGTTCTTC. Protein sequence: CASSQGLISYNEQFF. The chain combines TRBV4-1 with TRBJ2-1, with D maybe TRBD2 (6 bases). With 3 bases removed from V and 0 bases from J, the gap between germline ends came to 9 bases. CDR1 MGHRA and CDR2 YSYEKL come from the germline V gene. The CDR3 is 15 amino acids.

A single count supports this clone. The rearrangement joins TRBV4-1 to TRBJ2-7; 10 positions match TRBD1. The V gene end was trimmed by 5 bases and the J gene end by 4 bases; junction bases not matched to a gene: 8. This CDR3 is 15 amino acids long. Per the germline V gene, CDR1 is MGHRA and CDR2 is YSYEKL. CDR3 protein: CASSVGQGVRYEQYF. The CDR3 region has the DNA TGCGCCAGCAGCGTCGGACAGGGGGTAAGATACGAGCAGTACTTC.

The gene calls are TRBV6-5 and TRBJ1-6, with 9 bases matching TRBD1. Germline assignment: CDR1 MNHEY and CDR2 SVGAGI. J was trimmed by 9 bases and V by 5 bases; bases with no gene match: 8. The CDR3 is made up of 15 amino acids. CDR3 region: CASSPTGQGASPLHF. As DNA, the CDR3 is TGTGCCAGCAGTCCAACGGGACAGGGTGCTTCACCCCTCCACTTT.

V usage is TRBV6-2 or TRBV6-3 and J usage is TRBJ2-7; 9 bases fit TRBD1. CDR1 MNHEY and CDR2 SVGEGT come from the germline V gene. The CDR3 has 16 residues. V trimming: 5 bases; J trimming: 1 base; junction bases outside the gene matches: 9. CDR3 protein: CASSPIGTGLSYEQYF. DNA of the CDR3: TGTGCCAGCAGTCCCATTGGGACAGGGTTATCCTACGAGCAGTACTTC.

The chain carries TRBV28 and TRBJ1-5; D is uncertain. V was pared by 3 bases and J by 5 bases, with 11 bases between. Germline-derived CDR1 and CDR2 are MDHEN and SYDVKM. The CDR3 is 14 residues long. CDR3 DNA sequence: TGTGCCAGCAGTTTGCCCCTATTCGATCAGCCCCAGCATTTT. Translated: CASSLPLFDQPQHF.

The chain has TRBV19 and TRBJ1-6, with D possibly being TRBD1 (6 bases). This CDR3 has 15 amino acids. The germline V and J ends were trimmed by 6 bases and 3 bases, with 12 bases remaining between them. Germline CDR1 LNHDA, CDR2 SQIVND (reference sequence). CDR3 residues: CASRRGKGYNSPLHF. In DNA form, the CDR3 reads TGTGCCAGTAGGAGGGGGAAAGGCTATAATTCACCCCTCCACTTT. Filled out from reference TRBV19 and TRBJ1-6, the complete variable domain reads DGGITQSPKYLFRKEGQNVTLSCEQNLNHDAMYWYRQDPGQGLRLIYYSQIVNDFQKGDIAEGYSVSREKKESFPLTVTSAQKNPTAFYLCASRRGKGYNSPLHFGNGTRLTVT.